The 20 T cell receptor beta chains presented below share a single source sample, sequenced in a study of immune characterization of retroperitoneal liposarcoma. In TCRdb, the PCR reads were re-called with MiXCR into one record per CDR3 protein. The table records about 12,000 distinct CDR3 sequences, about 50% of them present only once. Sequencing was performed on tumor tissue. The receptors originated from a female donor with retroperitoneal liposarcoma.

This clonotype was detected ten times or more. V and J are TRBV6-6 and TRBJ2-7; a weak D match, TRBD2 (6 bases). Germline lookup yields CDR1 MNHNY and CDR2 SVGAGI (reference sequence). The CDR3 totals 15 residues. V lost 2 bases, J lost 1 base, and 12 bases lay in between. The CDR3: CASSYGRGWSYEQYF. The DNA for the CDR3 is TGTGCCAGCAGTTACGGGCGGGGATGGTCCTACGAGCAGTACTTC.

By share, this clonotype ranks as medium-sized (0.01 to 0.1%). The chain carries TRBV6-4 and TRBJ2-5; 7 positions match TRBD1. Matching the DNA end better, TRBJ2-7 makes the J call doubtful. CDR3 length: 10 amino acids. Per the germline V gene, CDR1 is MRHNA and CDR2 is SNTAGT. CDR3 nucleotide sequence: TGTAGGGACAGCCACCCCGAGCAGTACTTC. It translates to CRDSHPEQYF.

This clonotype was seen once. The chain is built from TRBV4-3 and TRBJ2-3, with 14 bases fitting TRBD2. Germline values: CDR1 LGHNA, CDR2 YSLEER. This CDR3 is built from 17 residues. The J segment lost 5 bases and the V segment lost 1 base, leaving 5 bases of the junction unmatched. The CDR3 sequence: CASSQGRLAGGEDTQYF. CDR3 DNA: TGCGCCAGCAGCCAAGGCCGACTAGCGGGAGGGGAAGATACGCAGTATTTT.

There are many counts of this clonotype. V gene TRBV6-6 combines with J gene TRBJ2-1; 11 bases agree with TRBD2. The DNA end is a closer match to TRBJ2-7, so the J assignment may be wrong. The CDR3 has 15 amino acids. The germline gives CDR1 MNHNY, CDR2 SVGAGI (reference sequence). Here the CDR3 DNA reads TGTGCCAGCAGTTACTCTAGCGGGGGGGCCTACGAGCAGTACTTC. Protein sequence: CASSYSSGGAYEQYF.

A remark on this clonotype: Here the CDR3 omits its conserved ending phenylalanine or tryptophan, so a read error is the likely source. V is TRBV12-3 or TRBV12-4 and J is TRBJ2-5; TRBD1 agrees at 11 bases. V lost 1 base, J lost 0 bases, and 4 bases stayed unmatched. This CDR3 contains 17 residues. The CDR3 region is CASSLEGQGGYQETQYV. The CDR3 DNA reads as TGTGCCAGCAGTTTAGAGGGACAGGGGGGGTACCAAGAGACCCAGTACGTC.

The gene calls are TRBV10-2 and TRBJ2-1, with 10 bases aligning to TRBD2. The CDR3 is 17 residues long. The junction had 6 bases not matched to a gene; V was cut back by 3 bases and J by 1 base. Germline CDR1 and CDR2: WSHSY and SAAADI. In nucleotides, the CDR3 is TGCGCCAGCAGTGAATTAGCGGGAGGAGAATCCTACAATGAGCAGTTCTTC. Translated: CASSELAGGESYNEQFF.

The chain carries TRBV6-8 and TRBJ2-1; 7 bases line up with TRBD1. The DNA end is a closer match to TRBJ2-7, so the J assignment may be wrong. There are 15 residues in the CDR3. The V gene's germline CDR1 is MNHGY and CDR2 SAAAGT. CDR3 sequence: CASKSLRQGAYEQYF. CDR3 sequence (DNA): TGTGCCAGCAAGAGTTTGAGACAGGGTGCCTACGAGCAGTACTTC.

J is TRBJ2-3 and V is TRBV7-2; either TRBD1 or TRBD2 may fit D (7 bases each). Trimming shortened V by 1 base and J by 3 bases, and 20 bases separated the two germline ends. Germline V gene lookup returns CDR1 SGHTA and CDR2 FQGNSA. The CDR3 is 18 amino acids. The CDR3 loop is CASSLGASGHRGTDTQYF. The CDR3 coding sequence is TGTGCCAGCAGCTTAGGGGCTAGCGGTCACAGGGGTACAGATACGCAGTATTTT.

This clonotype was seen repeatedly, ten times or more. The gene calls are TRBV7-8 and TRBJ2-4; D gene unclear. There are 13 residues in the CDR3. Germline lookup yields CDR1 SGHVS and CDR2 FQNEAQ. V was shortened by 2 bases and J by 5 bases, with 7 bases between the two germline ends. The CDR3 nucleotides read TGTGCCAGCAGCTTAACCCGGGAAAACATTCAGTACTTC. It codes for CASSLTRENIQYF.

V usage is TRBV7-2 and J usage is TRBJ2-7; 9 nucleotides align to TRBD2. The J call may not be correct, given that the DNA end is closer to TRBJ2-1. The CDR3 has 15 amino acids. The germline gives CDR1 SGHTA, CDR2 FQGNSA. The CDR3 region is CASSLMSGGNNEQFF. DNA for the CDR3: TGTGCCAGCAGCTTAATGAGCGGGGGGAACAATGAGCAGTTCTTC.

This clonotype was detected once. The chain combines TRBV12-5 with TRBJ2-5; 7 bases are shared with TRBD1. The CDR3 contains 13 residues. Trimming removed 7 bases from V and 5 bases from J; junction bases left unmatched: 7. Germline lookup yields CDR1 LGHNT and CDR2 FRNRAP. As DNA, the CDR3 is TGTGCTAGTGCCCGACAGGGCCGTGAGACCCAGTACTTC. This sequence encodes CASARQGRETQYF.

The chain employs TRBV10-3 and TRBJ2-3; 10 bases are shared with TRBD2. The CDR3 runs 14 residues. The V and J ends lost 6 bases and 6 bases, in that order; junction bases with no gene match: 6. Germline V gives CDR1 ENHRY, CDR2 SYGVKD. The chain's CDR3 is CAIRPTSGRDTQYF. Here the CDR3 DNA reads TGTGCCATCAGACCGACTAGCGGGCGGGATACGCAGTATTTT.

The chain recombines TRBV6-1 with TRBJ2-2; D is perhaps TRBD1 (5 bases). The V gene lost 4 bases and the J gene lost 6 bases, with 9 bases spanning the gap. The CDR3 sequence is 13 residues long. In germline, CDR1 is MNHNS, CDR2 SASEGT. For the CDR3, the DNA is TGTGCCAGCAGTGGGCAGGGTGCCGGGGAGCTGTTTTTT. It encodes CASSGQGAGELFF.

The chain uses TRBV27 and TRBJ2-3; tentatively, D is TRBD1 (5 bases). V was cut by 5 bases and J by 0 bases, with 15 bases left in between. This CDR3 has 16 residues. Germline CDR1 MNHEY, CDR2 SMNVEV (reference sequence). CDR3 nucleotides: TGTGCCAGCAGTAAGATTAGACAGCTAAGCACAGATACGCAGTATTTT. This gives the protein CASSKIRQLSTDTQYF.

In DNA, the CDR3 is TGTGCCAGCAGTCCCGGCCGCTACAATGAGCAGTACTTC. It encodes CASSPGRYNEQYF. This chain connects TRBV27 to TRBJ2-1; D is uncertain. The DNA end is more similar to TRBJ2-7, so the J call may be wrong. The germline CDR1 and CDR2 sequences are MNHEY and SMNVEV (reference sequence). The CDR3 sequence is 13 residues long.

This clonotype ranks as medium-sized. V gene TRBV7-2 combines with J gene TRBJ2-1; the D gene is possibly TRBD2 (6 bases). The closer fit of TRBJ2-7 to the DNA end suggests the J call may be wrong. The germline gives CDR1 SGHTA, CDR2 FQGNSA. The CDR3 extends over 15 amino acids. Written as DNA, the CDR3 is TGTGCCAGCAGCTTAGATGGCGGGGCCTACAATGAGCAGTACTTC. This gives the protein CASSLDGGAYNEQYF.

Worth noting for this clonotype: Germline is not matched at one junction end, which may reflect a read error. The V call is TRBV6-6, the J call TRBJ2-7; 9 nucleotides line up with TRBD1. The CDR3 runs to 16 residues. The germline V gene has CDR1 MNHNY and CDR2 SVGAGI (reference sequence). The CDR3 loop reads CASSRKTGTGIHEQHF. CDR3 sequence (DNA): TGTGCCAGCAGCCGGAAAACCGGGACAGGGATCCACGAGCAGCACTTT.

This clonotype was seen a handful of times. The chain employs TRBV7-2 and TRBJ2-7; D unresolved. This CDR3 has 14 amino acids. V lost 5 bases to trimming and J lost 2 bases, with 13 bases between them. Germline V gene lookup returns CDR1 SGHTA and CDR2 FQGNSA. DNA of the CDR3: TGTGCCAGCAGCCCTTGGAGAGGAACCTACGAGCAGTACTTC. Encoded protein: CASSPWRGTYEQYF.

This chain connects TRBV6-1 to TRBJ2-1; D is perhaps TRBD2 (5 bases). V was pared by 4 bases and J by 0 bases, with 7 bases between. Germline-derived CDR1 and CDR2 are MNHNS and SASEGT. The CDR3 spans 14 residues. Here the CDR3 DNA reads TGTGCCAGCAGTGGTACTAGCTCCTACAATGAGCAGTTCTTC. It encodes CASSGTSSYNEQFF.

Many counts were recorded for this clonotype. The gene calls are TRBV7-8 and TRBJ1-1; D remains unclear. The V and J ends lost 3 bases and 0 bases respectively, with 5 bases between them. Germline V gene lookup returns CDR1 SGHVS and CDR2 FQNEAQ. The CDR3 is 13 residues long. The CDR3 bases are TGTGCCAGCAGCTTTTTCTTGAACACTGAAGCTTTCTTT. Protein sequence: CASSFFLNTEAFF.